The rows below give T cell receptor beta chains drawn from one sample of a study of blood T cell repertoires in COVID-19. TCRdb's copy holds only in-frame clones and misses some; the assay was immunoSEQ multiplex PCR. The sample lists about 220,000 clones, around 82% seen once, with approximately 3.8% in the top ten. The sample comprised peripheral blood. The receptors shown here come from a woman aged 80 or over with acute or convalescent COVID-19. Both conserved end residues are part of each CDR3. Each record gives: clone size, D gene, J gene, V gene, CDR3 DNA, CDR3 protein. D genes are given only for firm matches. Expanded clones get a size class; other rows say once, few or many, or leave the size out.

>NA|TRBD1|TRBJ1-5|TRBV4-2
TGTGCCAGCAGCCAGACAAACAGGGGCATCAATCAGCCCCAGCATTTT
CASSQTNRGINQPQHF
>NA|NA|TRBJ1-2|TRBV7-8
TGTGCCAGCAGCCCCGGGACACTCTCTAACTATGGCTACACCTTC
CASSPGTLSNYGYTF
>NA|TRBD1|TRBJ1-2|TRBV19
TGTGCCAGTAGTATCCCTAGACAGGGGTTCTATGGCTACACCTTC
CASSIPRQGFYGYTF
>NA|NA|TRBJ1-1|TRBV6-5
TGTGCCAGCAGTAGGTCGACAGCCTACACTGAAGCTTTCTTT
CASSRSTAYTEAFF
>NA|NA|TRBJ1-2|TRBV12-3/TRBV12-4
TGTGCCAGCAGCACAGACAGGTTCTATGGCTACACCTTC
CASSTDRFYGYTF
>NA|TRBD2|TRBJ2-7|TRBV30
TGTGCCTGGAACGTGCGGGGGAGATTTAAATACGAGCAGTACTTC
CAWNVRGRFKYEQYF
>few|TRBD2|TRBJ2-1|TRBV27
TGTGCCAGCAGACTAGCGGGGGGGAACTACAATGAGCAGTTCTTC
CASRLAGGNYNEQFF
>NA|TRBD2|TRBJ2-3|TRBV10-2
TGCGCCAGCAGGTTAGGGCTAGCGGGGGGAGATACGCAGTATTTT
CASRLGLAGGDTQYF
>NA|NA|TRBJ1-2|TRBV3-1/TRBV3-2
TGTGCCAGCAGCCAAGGGTACACCGCTAACTATGGCTACACCTTC
CASSQGYTANYGYTF
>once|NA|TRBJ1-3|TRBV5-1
TGCGCCAGCAGCTTGGGGGGGACATCCACTGGAAACACCATATATTTT
CASSLGGTSTGNTIYF
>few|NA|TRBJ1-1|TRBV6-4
TGTGCCAGCAGTTACGGGCGGGGCACTGAAGCTTTCTTT
CASSYGRGTEAFF
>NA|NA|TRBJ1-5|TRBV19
TGTGCCAGTAGTAGTCAGGGCGGCCAGCCCCAGCATTTT
CASSSQGGQPQHF
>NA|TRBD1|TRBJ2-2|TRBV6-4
TGTGCCAGCAGGCTTCACCGGGACAGGCCTAACACCGGGGAGCTGTTTTTT
CASRLHRDRPNTGELFF
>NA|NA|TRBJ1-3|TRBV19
TGTGCCAGTAGCCGACAGGCGTGGGAAACTGGAAACACCATATATTTT
CASSRQAWETGNTIYF
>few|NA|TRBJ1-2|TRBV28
TGTGCCAGCCGATCATCAAGCGGCTTTAGGGTCGGCTACACCTTC
CASRSSSGFRVGYTF
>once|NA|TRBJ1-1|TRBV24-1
TGTGCCACCAGTGATACAGGTGAAGCTTTCTTT
CATSDTGEAFF
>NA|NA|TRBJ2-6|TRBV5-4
TGTGCCAGCAGCGGGCTTTCAGGGGCTGGGGCCAACGTCCTGACTTTC
CASSGLSGAGANVLTF
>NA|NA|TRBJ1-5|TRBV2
TGTGCCAGCAGTTCACTAGGGAATCAGCCCCAGCATTTT
CASSSLGNQPQHF
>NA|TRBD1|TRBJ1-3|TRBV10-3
TGTGCCATCAGTCGGGACAGGGGAATGGCGGGTGGAAACACCATATATTTT
CAISRDRGMAGGNTIYF
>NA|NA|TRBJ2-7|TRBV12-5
TGTGCTAGTGGTTTGGACTTCTGGGCCCCTGCCTACGAGCAGTACTTC
CASGLDFWAPAYEQYF
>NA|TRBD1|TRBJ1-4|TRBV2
TGTGCCAGCAGTGGACTGGACAGGGGAAATGAAAAACTGTTTTTT
CASSGLDRGNEKLFF